This entry lists 30 T cell receptor beta chains sequenced from one sample in a study of T-cell reconstitution after alpha-beta-depleted transplantation in children. A library of TCRbeta sequences, prepared with unique molecular identifiers, was generated. TCRdb re-called the PCR reads through MiXCR, storing one row per CDR3 protein. The sample consists of about 610,000 distinct CDR3 sequences, over 9.5% of them appearing once. This specimen consisted of PBMCs from the stem cell graft donor, obtained from the stem cell graft. The receptor source for this set is a human donor who donated a stem cell graft to a child with acute myeloid leukemia.

This rearrangement joins TRBV28 to TRBJ2-2, with 8 bases matching TRBD1. The CDR3 is made up of 14 amino acids. With 4 bases clipped from V and 3 bases from J, the junction kept 1 base outside the gene matches. The germline CDR1 and CDR2 sequences are MDHEN and SYDVKM. The CDR3 DNA sequence: TGTGCCAGCAGTTCGACAGGGGACACCGGGGAGCTGTTTTTT. Amino acids: CASSSTGDTGELFF.

This chain connects TRBV27 to TRBJ2-6; either TRBD1 or TRBD2 may fit D (6 bases each). The V and J ends lost 6 bases and 2 bases respectively, with 14 bases between them. Germline values: CDR1 MNHEY, CDR2 SMNVEV (reference sequence). This CDR3 is 16 amino acids long. The CDR3 DNA follows: TGTGCCAGCAGACCGTTGGAGGGGGCTGGGGCCAACGTCCTGACTTTC. Its protein is CASRPLEGAGANVLTF.

The chain is built from TRBV6-2 or TRBV6-3 and TRBJ2-7, with TRBD2 matching over 15 bases. Germline loops: CDR1 MNHEY, CDR2 SVGEGT. The CDR3 extends over 17 amino acids. V lost 6 bases to trimming and J lost 1 base; unmatched junction nucleotides: 7. CDR3 nucleotides: TGTGCCAGCAGACCGGGACTAGCGGGAGGACTATCCTACGAGCAGTACTTC. Translation gives CASRPGLAGGLSYEQYF.

Ten or more counts support this clonotype. The J gene is TRBJ1-4, the V gene TRBV20-1, with D tentatively TRBD1 (6 bases). This CDR3 spans 15 amino acids. V shed 8 bases and J shed 2 bases, with 18 bases lying between them. CDR1 is DFQATT and CDR2 is SNEGSKA in the germline V gene (reference sequence). The CDR3 reads CSLRRTGLTNEKLFF. CDR3 nucleotide sequence: TGCAGTTTACGCAGAACAGGGCTTACTAATGAAAAACTGTTTTTT.

This clonotype was counted ten times or more. V is TRBV29-1 and J is TRBJ1-2; D gene ambiguous. The V end lost 0 bases, the J end lost 8 bases, and 10 bases lay between the germline ends. The CDR3 is made up of 12 amino acids. In germline, CDR1 is SQVTM, CDR2 ANQGSEA. The CDR3 region has the DNA TGCAGCGTTGAAGAAGGGCTGAGGGGCTACACCTTC. It yields the protein CSVEEGLRGYTF.

This clonotype was counted many times. This sequence joins TRBV27 and TRBJ1-1; D perhaps matches TRBD1 (5 bases). Trimming took 5 bases from V and 8 from J, leaving 18 bases between them. In germline, CDR1 is MNHEY, CDR2 SMNVEV (reference sequence). The CDR3 length is 14 residues. CDR3 in DNA: TGTGCCAGCAGTCCGAACCCGGACATGAGGGAAGCTTTCTTT. It codes for CASSPNPDMREAFF.

This clonotype was seen many times. V and J are TRBV29-1 and TRBJ1-1; D unclear. The CDR3 covers 13 residues. V gave up 6 bases and J gave up 5 bases, with 16 bases separating them. Germline V gene lookup returns CDR1 SQVTM and CDR2 ANQGSEA. For the CDR3, the DNA is TGCAGCGTCGCGAGAGGGTACGATACTGAAGCTTTCTTT. As protein: CSVARGYDTEAFF.

The chain links TRBV5-1 to TRBJ1-6, with 7 bases matching TRBD1. CDR1 and CDR2 from the germline V gene are SGHRS and YFSETQ. Trimming removed 0 bases from V and 8 bases from J; junction bases left unmatched: 5. CDR3 length: 15 residues. The DNA of the CDR3 is TGCGCCAGCAGCTTGGGACAGGGAAGTTATTCACCCCTCCACTTT. It codes for CASSLGQGSYSPLHF.

This clonotype was observed a few times. The V and J genes are TRBV15 and TRBJ2-7; TRBD2 agrees at 12 bases. The CDR3 is 16 residues long. Germline CDR1 reads LNHNV; CDR2 reads YYDKDF (reference sequence). V trimming: 5 bases; J trimming: 3 bases; junction bases outside the gene matches: 8. The CDR3 here is CATSSPGLAGGYEQYF. The DNA of the CDR3 is TGTGCCACCAGCTCTCCGGGACTAGCGGGCGGCTACGAGCAGTACTTC.

The chain joins TRBV20-1 to TRBJ1-2; D unclear. Germline loops: CDR1 DFQATT, CDR2 SNEGSKA (reference sequence). The length of the CDR3 is 15 residues. V dropped 0 bases and J dropped 4 bases, with 15 bases sitting between them. The CDR3 DNA sequence: TGCAGTGCTAGAGATGCGCAGGTCCCCTTCTATGGCTACACCTTC. Its translation: CSARDAQVPFYGYTF.

In this sample, this clonotype turned up once. CDR3 region: CASRISRQGTGTGELFF. The CDR3 DNA follows: TGTGCCAGTAGGATAAGTCGACAGGGGACGGGCACCGGGGAGCTGTTTTTT. This chain connects TRBV19 to TRBJ2-2; 8 bases are a match to TRBD1. V shed 6 bases, J shed 4 bases, and the junction held 13 bases outside the gene matches. The CDR3 totals 17 residues. Germline-derived CDR1 and CDR2 are LNHDA and SQIVND (reference sequence).

This clonotype was detected only a few times. The V gene is TRBV11-2, the J gene TRBJ1-1, with 7 bases lining up with TRBD1. The length of the CDR3 is 15 residues. Germline CDR1 reads SGHAT; CDR2 reads FQNNGV. Trimming took 0 bases from V and 3 from J; bases not matched to a gene: 4. The CDR3 spells CASSLEGDSYTEAFF. In nucleotides, the CDR3 is TGTGCCAGCAGCTTAGAGGGGGACAGCTACACTGAAGCTTTCTTT.

This clonotype was seen more than once but under ten times. The chain links TRBV7-9 to TRBJ2-3; the match to TRBD1 covers 7 bases. This CDR3 is 16 amino acids long. Trimming cost V 5 bases and J 3 bases; bases outside gene matches: 11. CDR1 and CDR2 (germline): SEHNR, FQNEAQ (reference sequence). The CDR3: CASSPPSAGGTDTQYF. DNA of the CDR3: TGTGCCAGCAGCCCCCCATCGGCAGGGGGTACAGATACGCAGTATTTT.

This chain uses TRBV5-5 with TRBJ2-3; D tentatively fits TRBD1 or TRBD2 (6 bases each). The CDR3 is 15 residues long. Germline CDR1 is SGHKS and CDR2 is YYEKEE (reference sequence). V lost 4 bases and J lost 4, with 16 bases in between. The DNA of the CDR3 is TGTGCCAGCAGCCCCGAAGAGGGGGAGGCAGATACGCAGTATTTT. Translated, it gives CASSPEEGEADTQYF. The whole variable domain, filled in from reference TRBV5-5 and TRBJ2-3, reads DAGVTQSPTHLIKTRGQQVTLRCSPISGHKSVSWYQQVLGQGPQFIFQYYEKEERGRGNFPDRFSARQFPNYSSELNVNALLLGDSALYLCASSPEEGEADTQYFGPGTRLTVL.

This clonotype came up many times. This chain joins TRBV12-3 or TRBV12-4 and TRBJ2-5, with D tentatively TRBD2 (5 bases). Between the trimmed V and J ends, which lost 6 bases and 4 bases, there was a span of 12 bases. This CDR3 has 13 residues. The CDR3 sequence: CASSLGSGETQYF. The CDR3 DNA reads as TGTGCCAGCAGCTTGGGCAGCGGAGAGACCCAGTACTTC.

The genes are TRBV2 and TRBJ2-1; 10 nucleotides line up with TRBD1. The CDR3 length is 14 residues. Germline V gene sequence: CDR1 SNHLY, CDR2 FYNNEI. The trim removed 3 bases at V and 6 bases at J, leaving 2 bases unmatched. Here the CDR3 DNA reads TGTGCCAGCAGTGAGCGGGACAGGGGCAATGAGCAGTTCTTC. Protein sequence: CASSERDRGNEQFF. Drawing the rest from reference TRBV2 and TRBJ2-1, the complete variable domain is EPEVTQTPSHQVTQMGQEVILRCVPISNHLYFYWYRQILGQKVEFLVSFYNNEISEKSEIFDDQFSVERPDGSNFTLKIRSTKLEDSAMYFCASSERDRGNEQFFGPGTRLTVL.

This clonotype has a count of ten or more. The rearrangement uses TRBV9 and TRBJ2-5; 11 nucleotides align to TRBD1. Germline V CDR1 and CDR2: SGDLS, YYNGEE. CDR3 length equals 16 residues. V lost 4 bases and J lost 4; bases outside the gene matches: 9. The CDR3 protein is CASSPQTGTGGETQYF. The CDR3 region has the DNA TGTGCCAGCAGCCCCCAGACCGGGACAGGGGGAGAGACCCAGTACTTC.

The rearrangement joins TRBV10-2 to TRBJ1-6; 7 positions agree with TRBD1. The germline V gene encodes CDR1 WSHSY and CDR2 SAAADI. The CDR3 totals 12 residues. The V segment lost 7 bases and the J segment 15 bases; nucleotides outside the gene matches: 9. The CDR3 here is CASTRGDSHLHF. The CDR3 region has the DNA TGCGCCAGCACCCGAGGGGACAGTCACCTCCACTTT.

The chain couples TRBV7-3 to TRBJ2-1; the D gene is possibly TRBD1 (8 bases). Trimming left V 5 bases short and J 2 bases short, with 16 bases between. Germline V CDR1 and CDR2: SGHTA, FQGTGA. The CDR3 runs 16 residues. CDR3 amino acids: CASSPGAGQAYNEQFF. The CDR3 DNA reads as TGTGCCAGCAGCCCGGGAGCGGGACAGGCCTACAATGAGCAGTTCTTC.

At least ten counts were recorded for this clonotype. The chain is built from TRBV27 and TRBJ2-1; D may be TRBD2 (6 bases). Germline CDR1 and CDR2: MNHEY and SMNVEV (reference sequence). CDR3 length: 14 residues. Trimming removed 8 bases at V and 7 bases at J, with 18 bases between. For the CDR3, the DNA is TGTGCCAGCCGACCTCGCGGGAATGTGAATGAGCAGTTCTTC. As protein: CASRPRGNVNEQFF.

This sequence joins TRBV11-2 and TRBJ1-2, with 7 nucleotides matching TRBD1. This CDR3 has 14 residues. V dropped 5 bases and J dropped 3; count of bases not matched to a gene: 6. From germline, CDR1 is SGHAT and CDR2 FQNNGV. The CDR3 region has the DNA TGTGCCAGCAGCAATCATGGGACAGACTATGGCTACACCTTC. Its protein product is CASSNHGTDYGYTF.

This clonotype was seen ten or more times. This chain joins TRBV7-2 and TRBJ2-3; 12 nucleotides align to TRBD2. Germline V lookup: CDR1 SGHTA, CDR2 FQGNSA. CDR3 size: 14 residues. Trimming at V came to 6 bases and at J to 5 bases, leaving 3 bases not matched to a gene. DNA of the CDR3: TGTGCCAGCAGTTGGGGACTAGCGGGAGATACGCAGTATTTT. Its translation: CASSWGLAGDTQYF.

This clonotype showed up many times. The rearrangement joins TRBV7-2 to TRBJ2-7; D is perhaps TRBD1 (6 bases). CDR1 is SGHTA, CDR2 FQGNSA, per germline. Deletions cut 1 base from V and 3 bases from J, with 10 bases between. The CDR3 covers 14 residues. CDR3: CASSLDRVNYEQYF. The CDR3 nucleotides read TGTGCCAGCAGCTTAGACAGGGTGAACTACGAGCAGTACTTC.

This clonotype was picked up many times. J is TRBJ1-2 and V is TRBV10-3; D uncertain. The V end lost 6 bases, the J end lost 2 bases, and 10 bases lay between the germline ends. CDR1 is ENHRY, CDR2 SYGVKD, per germline. The CDR3 sequence is 13 residues long. The CDR3 DNA reads TGTGCCATCAGGGCTGAGGGCAACTATGGCTACACCTTC. Translated: CAIRAEGNYGYTF.

The CDR3 DNA follows: TGCAGTGCTCTAACCACTAGCGGGCGAATCTCCTACAATGAGCAGTTCTTC. It specifies CSALTTSGRISYNEQFF. The chain combines TRBV20-1 with TRBJ2-1; 9 bases map to TRBD2. Per the germline V gene, CDR1 is DFQATT and CDR2 is SNEGSKA (reference sequence). The CDR3 totals 17 residues. The V gene end was trimmed by 5 bases and the J gene end by 0 bases; junction bases not matched to a gene: 11.

This clonotype has only a few counts. V usage is TRBV20-1 and J usage is TRBJ1-5; perhaps TRBD1 as D (6 bases). Trimming took off 1 base at V and 1 base at J, with 11 bases between the two ends. The CDR3 runs 15 residues. Germline V CDR1 and CDR2: DFQATT, SNEGSKA (reference sequence). CDR3 sequence (DNA): TGCAGTGCTAGAGGAGGGGGGGCCAGCAATCAGCCCCAGCATTTT. This gives the protein CSARGGGASNQPQHF.

The chain links TRBV9 to TRBJ2-3; D unresolved. CDR3 size: 14 residues. Germline CDR1 and CDR2: SGDLS and YYNGEE. V shed 0 bases and J shed 2 bases, with 7 bases lying between them. The CDR3 region is CASSVDPNTDTQYF. In DNA, the CDR3 is TGTGCCAGCAGCGTAGACCCTAACACAGATACGCAGTATTTT.

This sequence joins TRBV3-1 and TRBJ2-1, with 7 bases lining up with TRBD2. Germline V lookup: CDR1 LGHDT, CDR2 YNNKEL (reference sequence). The CDR3 totals 16 residues. The V segment lost 2 bases and the J segment 5 bases; nucleotides outside the gene matches: 9. CDR3 in amino acids: CASSQFGERDHNEQFF. DNA for the CDR3: TGTGCCAGCAGCCAATTTGGAGAGCGGGACCACAATGAGCAGTTCTTC.

To note about this clonotype: A much more abundant neighbour one base away suggests this may be a read error. V gene TRBV15 combines with J gene TRBJ1-1; no clear D gene. The germline V gene has CDR1 LNHNV and CDR2 YYDKDF (reference sequence). The CDR3 runs to 12 residues. The CDR3, as DNA: TGTGCCACCAGCGGAGAGAACACTGAAGCTTTCTTT. This sequence encodes CATSGENTEAFF.

Ten or more counts support this clonotype. The genes are TRBV7-2 and TRBJ1-5, with 7 bases lining up with TRBD1. From germline, CDR1 is SGHTA and CDR2 FQGNSA. J was trimmed by 3 bases and V by 4 bases; bases with no gene match: 6. The CDR3 extends over 15 amino acids. CDR3: CASSSQGGNNQPQHF. CDR3 coding DNA: TGTGCCAGCAGCTCCCAGGGGGGTAACAATCAGCCCCAGCATTTT.